This T cell receptor beta chain was found in a study of prognosis after radiotherapy for stage I lung cancer. Looking at the study overall: Roughly 5 patients had oligometastatic NSCLC after surgical resection of the primary tumor, and approximately 13 had newly diagnosed primary stage I lung tumors.

This CDR3 contains 14 residues. Looked up from germline, CDR1 is SGHKS and CDR2 is YYEKEE (reference sequence). The J segment lost 4 bases and the V segment lost 4 bases, leaving 6 bases of the junction unmatched. Amplification of TCR beta CDR3 from genomic DNA used two-round multiplex PCR. Gene-specific primers for each TRBV and TRBJ gene drove first-round PCR. Universal primers were what the second PCR round relied on. TCRdb re-called the multiplex PCR reads through MiXCR, storing one row per CDR3 protein. The table shows about 22,000 distinct CDR3 sequences, with approximately 42% occurring only once. There are many counts of this clonotype.

This sequence joins TRBV5-5 and TRBJ1-1; TRBD1 matches 8 bases. Sequencing was performed on PBMCs, taken before or after stereotactic body radiation therapy (not recorded which). This clonotype was sampled from a donor over 45 with non-small cell lung cancer. The DNA for the CDR3 is TGTGCCAGCAGCCTTGGGACAGGAGTCACTGAAGCTTTCTTT. Its translation: CASSLGTGVTEAFF.